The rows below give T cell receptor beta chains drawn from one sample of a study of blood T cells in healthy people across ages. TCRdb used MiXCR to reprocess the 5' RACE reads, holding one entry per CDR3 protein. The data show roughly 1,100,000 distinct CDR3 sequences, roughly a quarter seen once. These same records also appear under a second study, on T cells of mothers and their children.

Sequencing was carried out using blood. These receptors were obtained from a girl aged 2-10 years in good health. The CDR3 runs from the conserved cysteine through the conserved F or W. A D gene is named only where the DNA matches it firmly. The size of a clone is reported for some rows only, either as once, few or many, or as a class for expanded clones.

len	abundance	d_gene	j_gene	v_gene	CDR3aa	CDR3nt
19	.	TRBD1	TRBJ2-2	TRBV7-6	CASSFTYETGTGSSGELFF	TGTGCCAGCAGCTTTACATACGAAACCGGGACAGGGTCATCCGGGGAGCTGTTTTTT
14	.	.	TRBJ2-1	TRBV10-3	CATGATGVNNEQFF	TGTGCCACCGGGGCGACGGGGGTTAACAATGAGCAGTTCTTC
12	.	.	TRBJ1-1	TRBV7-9	CASSSVSAEAFF	TGTGCCAGCAGCTCCGTCTCAGCTGAAGCTTTCTTT
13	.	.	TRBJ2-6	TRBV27	CASTRKGANVLTF	TGTGCCAGCACAAGGAAAGGGGCCAACGTCCTGACTTTC
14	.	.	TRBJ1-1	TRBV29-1	CSAVGGRAPTEAFF	TGCAGCGCAGTTGGGGGCAGGGCACCCACTGAAGCTTTCTTT
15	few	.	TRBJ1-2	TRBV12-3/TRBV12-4	CASTPRRAPKMGYTF	TGTGCCAGCACGCCCCGACGGGCTCCGAAGATGGGCTACACCTTC
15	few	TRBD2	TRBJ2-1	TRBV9	CASSATSGMSYEQFF	TGTGCCAGCAGCGCAACTAGCGGGATGTCTTATGAGCAGTTCTTC
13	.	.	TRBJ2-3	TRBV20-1	CSARRQGPDTQYF	TGCAGTGCTAGAAGGCAGGGACCAGATACGCAGTATTTT
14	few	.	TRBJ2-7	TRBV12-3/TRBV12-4	CASTLGAGDFEQYF	TGTGCCAGCACCCTGGGGGCGGGAGATTTCGAGCAGTACTTC
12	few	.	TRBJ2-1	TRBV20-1	CSAGPSYNEQFF	TGCAGTGCTGGGCCCTCCTACAATGAGCAGTTCTTC
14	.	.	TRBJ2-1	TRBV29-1	CSVDGRGGNNEQFF	TGCAGCGTTGATGGCCGAGGCGGTAACAATGAGCAGTTCTTC
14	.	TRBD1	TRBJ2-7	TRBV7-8	CASSARDRLYEQYF	TGTGCCAGCAGCGCCCGGGACAGGCTCTACGAGCAGTACTTC
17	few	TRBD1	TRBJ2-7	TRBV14	CASSQDLSDRGPYEQYF	TGTGCCAGCAGCCAAGACCTCTCGGACAGGGGCCCCTACGAGCAGTACTTC
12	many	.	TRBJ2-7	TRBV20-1	CSARTPNYEQYF	TGCAGTGCTAGAACACCTAATTACGAGCAGTACTTC
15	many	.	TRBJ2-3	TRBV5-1	CASRVEGRRGDTQYF	TGCGCCAGCAGGGTCGAAGGGAGACGGGGAGATACGCAGTATTTT
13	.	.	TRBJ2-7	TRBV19	CASSIGVVYEQYF	TGTGCCAGTAGTATTGGGGTTGTCTACGAGCAGTACTTC
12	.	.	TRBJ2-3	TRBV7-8	CASSSVADTQYF	TGTGCCAGCAGCTCCGTCGCAGATACGCAGTATTTT
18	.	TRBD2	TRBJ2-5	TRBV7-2	CASSLMLAGGPGRETQYF	TGTGCCAGCAGCTTAATGCTAGCGGGAGGGCCCGGGAGGGAGACCCAGTACTTC
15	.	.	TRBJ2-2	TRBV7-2	CASIERQPQTGELFF	TGTGCCAGCATTGAACGGCAACCGCAAACCGGGGAGCTGTTTTTT
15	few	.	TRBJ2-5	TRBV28	CASGRGPAPKGTQYF	TGTGCCAGCGGTCGGGGACCGGCCCCTAAAGGGACCCAGTACTTC
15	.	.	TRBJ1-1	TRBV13	CASSLWSKGGTEAFF	TGTGCCAGCAGCTTATGGTCAAAAGGGGGAACTGAAGCTTTCTTT
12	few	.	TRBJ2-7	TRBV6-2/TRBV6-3	CASGGGPLEQYF	TGTGCCAGCGGAGGGGGACCGCTCGAGCAGTACTTC
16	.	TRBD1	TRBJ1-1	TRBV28	CASDLTEGARNTEAFF	TGTGCCAGCGATCTTACCGAGGGGGCAAGGAACACTGAAGCTTTCTTT
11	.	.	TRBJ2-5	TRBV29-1	CSVGRVTEEFF	TGCAGCGTTGGCCGGGTGACCGAGGAGTTCTTC
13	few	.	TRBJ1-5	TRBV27	CASSSPARRAQHF	TGTGCCAGCAGTTCCCCGGCCCGACGTGCCCAGCATTTT
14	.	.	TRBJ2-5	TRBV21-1	CASSKRKTRETQYF	TGTGCCAGCAGCAAAAGGAAAACCCGGGAGACCCAGTACTTC
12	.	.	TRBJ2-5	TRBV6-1	CASESGQETQYF	TGTGCCAGCGAGAGCGGTCAAGAGACCCAGTACTTC
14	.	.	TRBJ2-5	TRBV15	CATSRDLGIETQYF	TGTGCCACCAGCAGAGATCTGGGTATTGAGACCCAGTACTTC
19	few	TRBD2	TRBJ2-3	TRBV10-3	CAISESSSGSAYSTDTQYF	TGTGCCATCAGTGAGTCGTCTAGCGGGAGCGCCTATAGCACAGATACGCAGTATTTT
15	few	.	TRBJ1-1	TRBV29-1	CSVQTRISVNTEAFF	TGCAGCGTTCAGACGAGAATATCAGTGAACACTGAAGCTTTCTTT
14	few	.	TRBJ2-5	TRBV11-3	CASSLGHKQETQYF	TGTGCCAGCAGCTTAGGACACAAACAAGAGACCCAGTACTTC
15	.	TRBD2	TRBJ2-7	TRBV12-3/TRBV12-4	CASSVTSGTSYEQYF	TGTGCCAGCAGTGTGACTAGCGGGACCTCCTACGAGCAGTACTTC
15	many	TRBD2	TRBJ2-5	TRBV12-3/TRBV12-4	CASSILGLAKETQYF	TGTGCCAGCAGCATTCTGGGACTAGCGAAAGAGACCCAGTACTTC
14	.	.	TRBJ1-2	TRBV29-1	CSVDPGTGDYGYTF	TGCAGCGTCGATCCCGGGACGGGAGACTATGGCTACACCTTC
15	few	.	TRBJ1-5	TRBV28	CASSQFRGTDQPQHF	TGTGCCAGCAGCCAATTCAGGGGAACGGATCAGCCCCAGCATTTT
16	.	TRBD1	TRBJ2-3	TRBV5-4	CASSLSDRDPADTQYF	TGTGCCAGCAGCTTGTCGGACAGGGATCCGGCAGATACGCAGTATTTT
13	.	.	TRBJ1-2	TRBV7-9	CASSLNSLDGYTF	TGTGCCAGCAGCTTAAACTCCCTGGATGGCTACACCTTC
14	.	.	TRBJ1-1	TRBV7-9	CASSLGVDYTEAFF	TGTGCCAGCAGCCTCGGAGTCGACTACACTGAAGCTTTCTTT
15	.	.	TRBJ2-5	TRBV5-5	CASSLGAGQQETQYF	TGTGCCAGCAGCTTGGGGGCGGGACAGCAAGAGACCCAGTACTTC
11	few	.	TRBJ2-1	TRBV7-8	CASSILDEQFF	TGTGCCAGCAGCATATTGGATGAGCAGTTCTTC
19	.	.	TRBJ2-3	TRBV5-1	CASSSSLADRVPSTDTQYF	TGCGCCAGCAGCTCCAGCCTAGCGGACAGAGTTCCTAGCACAGATACGCAGTATTTT